The text below deals with one T cell receptor (beta chain). This specimen belongs to a study of PD-1 blockade in mismatch repair-deficient tumors. The repertoire was sequenced with immunoSEQ multiplex PCR; TCRdb's copy has only in-frame clones and lacks some. Here the sample spans some 85,000 clones, roughly 80% being singletons. PCR or immunohistochemistry showed mismatch repair deficiency in every enrolled patient. The TCR sequence derives from an adult with mismatch repair-deficient cancer. This material consisted of peripheral blood, taken 44 weeks after starting pembrolizumab.

The CDR3 coding sequence is TGTGCCAGCAGCTCCCCAGGGGGAGGGCAGTACTTC. This encodes CASSSPGGGQYF. This chain connects TRBV6-5 to TRBJ2-7; D is possibly TRBD1 (7 bases). V was pared by 6 bases and J by 9 bases, with 15 bases between. This CDR3 region has 12 residues. The germline gives CDR1 MNHEY, CDR2 SVGAGI.